These 29 T cell receptor beta chains originate from one sample sequenced in a study of blood T cell repertoires in COVID-19. Profiling relied on immunoSEQ multiplex PCR, and the TCRdb table lists in-frame clones only, not all of them. The repertoire has 200,000 or so clones, around 85% of them found once; the top ten carry 2.5% to 3.5%. Sequencing was carried out using peripheral blood. These receptors all come from a man between 60 and 70 years old with acute or convalescent COVID-19.

This clone was observed a single time. V gene TRBV18 combines with J gene TRBJ1-2; no clear D. The CDR3 has 16 amino acids. V was pared by 7 bases and J by 7 bases, with 25 bases between. Per the germline V gene, CDR1 is KGHSH and CDR2 is LQKENI. The CDR3 reads CASCTTVTAPFGGYTF. CDR3 DNA: TGTGCCAGCTGCACCACCGTCACAGCTCCTTTCGGTGGCTACACCTTC.

The chain has TRBV6-5 and TRBJ2-3, with 9 bases matching TRBD1. Germline V gene sequence: CDR1 MNHEY, CDR2 SVGAGI. This CDR3 comprises 15 residues. J gave up 7 bases and V 6 bases, and 11 bases lay outside the gene matches. The CDR3 region is CASRPPGQGRNTQYF. The CDR3 DNA follows: TGTGCCAGCAGGCCCCCGGGACAGGGTAGAAATACGCAGTATTTT.

This rearrangement joins TRBV5-5 to TRBJ1-2; D might be TRBD1 (5 bases). Trimming pared 1 base from V and 8 bases from J, leaving 12 bases between. The germline CDR1 and CDR2 sequences are SGHKS and YYEKEE (reference sequence). This CDR3 has 13 residues. The chain's CDR3 is CASSLMAGRGYTF. The CDR3 nucleotides read TGTGCCAGCAGCTTGATGGCAGGGCGAGGCTACACCTTC. Based on the CDR3 plus reference TRBV5-5 and TRBJ1-2, the full variable domain is DAGVTQSPTHLIKTRGQQVTLRCSPISGHKSVSWYQQVLGQGPQFIFQYYEKEERGRGNFPDRFSARQFPNYSSELNVNALLLGDSALYLCASSLMAGRGYTFGSGTRLTVV.

This clone was recorded once. This chain links TRBV24-1 with TRBJ2-2, with no clear D. Germline V CDR1 and CDR2: KGHDR, SFDVKD. The CDR3 extends over 12 amino acids. Trimming left V 4 bases short and J 3 bases short, with 2 bases between. CDR3 sequence reads: CATSDYTGELFF. The CDR3 bases are TGTGCCACCAGTGACTACACCGGGGAGCTGTTTTTT.

This chain joins TRBV7-9 and TRBJ2-1, with 9 bases fitting TRBD2. Germline CDR1 reads SEHNR; CDR2 reads FQNEAQ (reference sequence). V was pared by 11 bases and J by 10 bases, with 12 bases of the junction left unmatched. CDR3 length: 13 residues. CDR3 in amino acids: CAGGGSGSEEQFF. CDR3 nucleotide sequence: TGTGCCGGAGGAGGTAGCGGGAGTGAAGAGCAGTTCTTC.

CDR3 residues: CASSFSSYEQYF. The CDR3 DNA reads as TGTGCCAGCAGTTTCTCTTCCTACGAGCAGTACTTC. V usage is TRBV5-4 and J usage is TRBJ2-7, with unresolved D. CDR3 length: 12 residues. Germline CDR1 reads SGHNT; CDR2 reads YYREEE (reference sequence). V was clipped by 5 bases and J by 1 base, with 7 bases between them.

The chain has TRBV27 and TRBJ2-7, with 11 positions matching TRBD2. This CDR3 has 17 amino acids. V trimming: 6 bases; J trimming: 6 bases; junction bases outside the gene matches: 16. Germline values: CDR1 MNHEY, CDR2 SMNVEV (reference sequence). Here the CDR3 reads CASRLSYGLAGVAEQYF. CDR3 nucleotides: TGTGCCAGCAGACTCAGTTATGGACTAGCGGGCGTAGCCGAGCAGTACTTC.

The chain carries TRBV7-2 and TRBJ2-7; the match to TRBD1 covers 7 bases. Germline V gene lookup returns CDR1 SGHTA and CDR2 FQGNSA. This CDR3 spans 15 amino acids. V shed 4 bases and J 1 base; nucleotides not matched to a gene: 7. Here the CDR3 reads CASSSPGQTSYEQYF. The DNA for the CDR3 is TGTGCCAGCAGCTCGCCGGGACAGACATCCTACGAGCAGTACTTC.

Here the CDR3 DNA reads TGTGCCAGCAGTGGGACTAGCGGCATCTACAATGAGCAGTTCTTC. Its translation: CASSGTSGIYNEQFF. The chain joins TRBV25-1 to TRBJ2-1; TRBD2 agrees at 10 bases. Germline trimming cut 4 bases from V and 3 bases from J; bases unmatched to any gene: 3. The CDR3 has 15 amino acids. Germline V CDR1 and CDR2: MGHDK, SYGVNS.

The chain has TRBV7-2 and TRBJ2-1, with D unclear. The CDR3 is 15 residues long. In germline, CDR1 is SGHTA, CDR2 FQGNSA. V was clipped by 3 bases and J by 6 bases, with 15 bases between them. Written as DNA, the CDR3 is TGTGCCAGCAGCTTTCTTAACGACTTGGGCAATGAGCAGTTCTTC. Its protein product is CASSFLNDLGNEQFF.

The chain joins TRBV3-1 (or the pseudogene TRBV3-2) to TRBJ2-1; 14 bases map to TRBD2. CDR1 and CDR2 (germline): LGHDT, YNNKEL (reference sequence). The CDR3 sequence is 17 residues long. J was trimmed by 7 bases and V by 3 bases; bases with no gene match: 8. This CDR3 reads CASSQTSGRGTGNEQFF. The CDR3 DNA reads as TGTGCCAGCAGCCAGACTAGCGGGAGGGGGACAGGAAATGAGCAGTTCTTC.

This clone was seen a handful of times. V is TRBV6-6 and J is TRBJ2-7; D not resolved. The CDR3 runs 12 residues. Germline V gives CDR1 MNHNY, CDR2 SVGAGI (reference sequence). Trimming took off 5 bases at V and 2 bases at J, with 7 bases between the two ends. The CDR3 DNA sequence: TGTGCCAGCAGTCAGACTGCCTACGAGCAGTACTTC. Protein sequence: CASSQTAYEQYF.

The CDR3 loop is CASSIGFYRGLSYEQYF. The CDR3 DNA reads TGTGCCAGCAGCATTGGCTTCTACAGGGGGCTCTCCTACGAGCAGTACTTC. The chain is built from TRBV21-1 and TRBJ2-7; the D segment call TRBD1 is taken from the table without a DNA check. TRBV21-1 corresponds to a pseudogene. This CDR3 spans 17 amino acids.

Written as DNA, the CDR3 is TGCAGTGCTAGTGGGAGGGGGCATGGCTACACCTTC. Its protein is CSASGRGHGYTF. The rearrangement uses TRBV20-1 and TRBJ1-2, with 7 bases fitting TRBD1. Germline assignment: CDR1 DFQATT and CDR2 SNEGSKA (reference sequence). J gave up 6 bases and V 3 bases, and 4 bases lay outside the gene matches. This CDR3 spans 12 amino acids.

The chain employs TRBV27 and TRBJ2-1; D remains unclear. The CDR3 is 15 amino acids. V was cut by 2 bases and J by 1 base, with 9 bases left in between. Germline V CDR1 and CDR2: MNHEY, SMNVEV (reference sequence). The CDR3 nucleotides are TGTGCCAGCAGTTTAGTGGCGGCTTCCTACAATGAGCAGTTCTTC. It is translated as CASSLVAASYNEQFF.

The rearrangement uses TRBV30 and TRBJ2-2, with 10 nucleotides matching TRBD1. The CDR3 has 16 amino acids. The J segment lost 4 bases and the V segment lost 3 bases, leaving 8 bases of the junction unmatched. The germline gives CDR1 GTSNPN, CDR2 SVGIG (reference sequence). The DNA for the CDR3 is TGTGCCTGGAGCGACAAGGGGACAGGGGCCACCGGGGAGCTGTTTTTT. As protein: CAWSDKGTGATGELFF.

The chain has TRBV6-1 and TRBJ2-4, with 11 bases that match TRBD1. Looked up from germline, CDR1 is MNHNS and CDR2 is SASEGT. V lost 1 base, J lost 0 bases, and 8 bases stayed unmatched. The CDR3 length is 19 residues. The DNA for the CDR3 is TGTGCCAGCAGTGAAGGGGCAGGGACAGGGGGTTTAGCCAAAAACATTCAGTACTTC. Its translation is CASSEGAGTGGLAKNIQYF.

This sequence joins TRBV4-1 and TRBJ1-1; TRBD1 is a possible D gene (5 bases). V dropped 3 bases and J dropped 4 bases, with 12 bases sitting between them. The CDR3 length is 14 residues. Per the germline V gene, CDR1 is MGHRA and CDR2 is YSYEKL. The CDR3 sequence is CASSHPGGGTEAFF. The CDR3 DNA follows: TGCGCCAGCAGCCACCCGGGCGGGGGCACTGAAGCTTTCTTT.

The chain combines TRBV5-1 with TRBJ2-7; 13 positions match TRBD2. V lost 1 base to trimming and J lost 3 bases; unmatched junction nucleotides: 4. Germline CDR1 is SGHRS and CDR2 is YFSETQ. The CDR3 is 16 residues long. The DNA of the CDR3 is TGCGCCAGCAGCTTGACAAGGACTAGCGGGAGCTACGAGCAGTACTTC. Translated, it gives CASSLTRTSGSYEQYF.

The chain has TRBV4-2 and TRBJ2-2, with 9 bases matching TRBD2. This CDR3 spans 18 amino acids. Per the germline V gene, CDR1 is LGHNA and CDR2 is YNFKEQ. Losses at the gene ends were 1 base for V and 4 bases for J; bases not matched to a gene: 10. Here the CDR3 DNA reads TGTGCCAGCAGCCAAGTTTTTGCGGGAGGGCCAGCCACCGGGGAGCTGTTTTTT. Translation: CASSQVFAGGPATGELFF.

The chain is built from TRBV7-2 and TRBJ2-3, with a tentative D call TRBD2 (6 bases). Trimming cost V 5 bases and J 0 bases, with 15 bases left between them. Germline CDR1 and CDR2: SGHTA and FQGNSA. The CDR3 covers 16 residues. CDR3 region: CASSPLGLLSTDTQYF. The CDR3 DNA sequence: TGTGCCAGCAGCCCACTGGGACTCCTAAGCACAGATACGCAGTATTTT. The full variable domain, rest sourced from reference TRBV7-2 and TRBJ2-3, is GAGVSQSPSNKVTEKGKDVELRCDPISGHTALYWYRQSLGQGLEFLIYFQGNSAPDKSGLPSDRFSAERTGGSVSTLTIQRTQQEDSAVYLCASSPLGLLSTDTQYFGPGTRLTVL.

This rearrangement joins TRBV28 to TRBJ1-3; D possibly corresponds to TRBD1 (5 bases). Per germline, CDR1 MDHEN and CDR2 SYDVKM. Trimming shortened V by 8 bases and J by 0 bases, and 11 bases separated the two germline ends. CDR3 length equals 14 residues. The CDR3 bases are TGTGCCAGCCTGACAGCATACTCTGGAAACACCATATATTTT. Amino acid sequence: CASLTAYSGNTIYF.

The J gene is TRBJ1-5, the V gene TRBV6-2 or TRBV6-3; TRBD1 is a possible D gene (6 bases). Trimming left V 5 bases short and J 4 bases short, with 15 bases between. The CDR3 sequence is 15 residues long. CDR1 is MNHEY, CDR2 SVGEGT, per germline. This CDR3 reads CASSRTTGGNQPQHF. The CDR3 DNA reads as TGTGCCAGCAGTCGAACGACAGGTGGGAATCAGCCCCAGCATTTT.

The chain links TRBV10-3 to TRBJ1-2, with TRBD1 matching 10 bases. There are 15 residues in the CDR3. J lost 4 bases, V lost 3 bases, and 5 bases had no gene match. CDR1 and CDR2 from the germline V gene are ENHRY and SYGVKD. Here the CDR3 DNA reads TGTGCCATCAGTGACCCCGGGACAGGGGTCTATGGCTACACCTTC. It yields the protein CAISDPGTGVYGYTF.

This chain links TRBV3-1 (or the pseudogene TRBV3-2) with TRBJ2-1; 14 bases are shared with TRBD2. V shed 1 base, J shed 12 bases, and the junction held 8 bases outside the gene matches. CDR3 length equals 16 residues. Germline V gene lookup returns CDR1 LGHDT and CDR2 YNNKEL (reference sequence). The CDR3 DNA reads TGTGCCAGCAGCCAAGGACTAGCGGGAGGGCCAGGATCGCAGTTCTTC. This sequence encodes CASSQGLAGGPGSQFF.

The chain recombines TRBV28 with TRBJ2-7, with 9 bases aligning to TRBD2. Germline CDR1 and CDR2: MDHEN and SYDVKM. The CDR3 extends over 14 amino acids. V lost 2 bases and J lost 2; bases outside the gene matches: 1. Here the CDR3 DNA reads TGTGCCAGCAGTTTAGCGGGAGGGCCCTACGAGCAGTACTTC. It yields the protein CASSLAGGPYEQYF.

V usage is TRBV30 and J usage is TRBJ1-6; D unresolved. The CDR3 spans 14 residues. CDR1 GTSNPN and CDR2 SVGIG come from the germline V gene (reference sequence). V shed 8 bases and J shed 0 bases, with 11 bases lying between them. The CDR3 region has the DNA TGTGCCCGGGCAGGAAGCTCCTATAATTCACCCCTCCACTTT. Amino acid sequence: CARAGSSYNSPLHF.

This clone was detected once. The chain uses TRBV3-1 (or the pseudogene TRBV3-2) and TRBJ1-1, with 9 bases that match TRBD1. The CDR3 is 13 amino acids. Germline V gene data show CDR1 as LGHDT and CDR2 as YNNKEL (reference sequence). V shed 4 bases and J 4 bases; nucleotides not matched to a gene: 1. The CDR3 DNA sequence: TGTGCCAGCAGCCGGGACAGGGTCACTGAAGCTTTCTTT. Translation: CASSRDRVTEAFF.

The chain combines TRBV7-8 with TRBJ2-3, with TRBD2 identical over 8 bases. This CDR3 has 14 amino acids. CDR1 is SGHVS and CDR2 is FQNEAQ in the germline V gene. V was clipped by 0 bases and J by 5 bases; unmatched bases: 1. CDR3 coding DNA: TGTGCCAGCAGCTTAGCTAGCGGGAAAGATACGCAGTATTTT. It yields the protein CASSLASGKDTQYF. Full variable domain (rest looked up from reference TRBV7-8 and TRBJ2-3): GAGVSQSPRYKVAKRGQDVALRCDPISGHVSLFWYQQALGQGPEFLTYFQNEAQLDKSGLPSDRFFAERPEGSVSTLKIQRTQQEDSAVYLCASSLASGKDTQYFGPGTRLTVL.